This TCR beta chain is from a study of PD-1 blockade in classical Hodgkin lymphoma. The data were produced by immunoSEQ multiplex PCR, yet TCRdb's version contains in-frame clones alone and is incomplete. Of some 95,000 clones in the sample, roughly 89% were seen once. Exposure to brentuximab vedotin varied, and each patient had relapsed following autologous stem cell transplantation. This clone was observed a single time. Antigen specificity is unknown. Regarding the study as a whole: Diminished baseline TCR diversity has been reported in newly diagnosed patients relative to healthy donors.

The germline V and J ends were trimmed by 0 bases and 7 bases, with 12 bases remaining between them. Germline V CDR1 and CDR2: MNHEY, SVGAGI. The CDR3 has 15 amino acids. Sequencing was performed on peripheral blood mononuclear cells (PBMCs), taken before the second cycle of nivolumab. V gene TRBV6-5 combines with J gene TRBJ1-4; D is perhaps TRBD1 (5 bases). The receptor was derived from a human donor with classical Hodgkin lymphoma. Here the CDR3 reads CASSYSRPGGEKLFF. CDR3 nucleotide sequence: TGTGCCAGCAGTTACTCACGCCCGGGGGGTGAAAAACTGTTTTTT.